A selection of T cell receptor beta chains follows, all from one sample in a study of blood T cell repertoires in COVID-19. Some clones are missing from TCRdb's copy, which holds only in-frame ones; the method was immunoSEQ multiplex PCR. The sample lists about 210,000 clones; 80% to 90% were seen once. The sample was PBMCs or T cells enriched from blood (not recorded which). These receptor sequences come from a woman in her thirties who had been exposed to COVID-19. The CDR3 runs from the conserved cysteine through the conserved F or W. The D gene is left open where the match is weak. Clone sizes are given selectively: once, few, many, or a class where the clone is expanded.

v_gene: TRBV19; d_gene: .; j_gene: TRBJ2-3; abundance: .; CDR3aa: CASWAGETSTDTQYF; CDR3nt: TGTGCCAGCTGGGCAGGGGAAACTAGCACAGATACGCAGTATTTT
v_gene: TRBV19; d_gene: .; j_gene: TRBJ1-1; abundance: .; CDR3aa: CASRSLAGMGSEAFF; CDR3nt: TGTGCCAGTAGGTCCCTGGCAGGGATGGGCTCTGAAGCTTTCTTT
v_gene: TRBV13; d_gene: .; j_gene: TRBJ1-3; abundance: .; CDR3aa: CASSSPSGRGSSGNTIYF; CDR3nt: TGTGCCAGCAGCTCCCCATCGGGGAGGGGGAGCTCTGGAAACACCATATATTTT
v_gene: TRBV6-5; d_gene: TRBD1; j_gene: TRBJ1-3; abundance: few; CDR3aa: CASRQGIKNTIYF; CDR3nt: TGTGCCAGCAGACAGGGGATCAAGAACACCATATATTTT
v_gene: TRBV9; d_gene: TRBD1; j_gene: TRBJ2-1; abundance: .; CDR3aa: CASSGGQGHNEQFF; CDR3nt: TGTGCCAGCAGCGGGGGACAGGGCCATAATGAGCAGTTCTTC
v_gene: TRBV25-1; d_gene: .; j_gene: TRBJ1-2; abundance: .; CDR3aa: CASSGSPAANYGYTF; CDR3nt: TGTGCCAGCAGTGGTTCCCCCGCGGCTAACTATGGCTACACCTTC
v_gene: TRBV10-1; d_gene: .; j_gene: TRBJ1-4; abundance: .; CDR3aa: CASSEPGAELFF; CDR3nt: TGCGCCAGCAGTGAGCCCGGAGCGGAACTGTTTTTT
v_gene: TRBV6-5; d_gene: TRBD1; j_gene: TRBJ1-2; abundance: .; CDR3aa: CASSYVQQGARGYTF; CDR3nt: TGTGCCAGCAGTTACGTACAACAGGGGGCTCGTGGCTACACCTTC
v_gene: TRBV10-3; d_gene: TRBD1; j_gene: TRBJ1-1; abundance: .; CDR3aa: CAIGSTDRGEAFF; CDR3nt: TGTGCCATCGGCTCGACCGACAGGGGAGAAGCTTTCTTT
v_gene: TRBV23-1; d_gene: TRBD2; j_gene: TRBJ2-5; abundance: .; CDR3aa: CASSHSARGGWETQYF; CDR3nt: TGCGCCAGCAGTCACTCGGCCCGGGGGGGCTGGGAGACCCAGTACTTC
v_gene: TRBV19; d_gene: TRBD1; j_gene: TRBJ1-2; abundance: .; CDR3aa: CASSKKKPRDSYGYTF; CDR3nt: TGTGCCAGTAGCAAAAAGAAACCCCGGGACAGCTATGGCTACACCTTC
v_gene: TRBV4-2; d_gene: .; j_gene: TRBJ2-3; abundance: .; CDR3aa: CASSQERRGLTDTQYF; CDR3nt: TGTGCCAGCAGCCAAGAACGGCGGGGGCTCACAGATACGCAGTATTTT
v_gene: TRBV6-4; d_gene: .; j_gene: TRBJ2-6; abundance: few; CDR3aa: CASSPGFGANVLTF; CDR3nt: TGTGCCAGCAGTCCCGGTTTTGGGGCCAACGTCCTGACTTTC
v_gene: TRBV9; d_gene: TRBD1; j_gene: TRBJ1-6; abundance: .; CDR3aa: CASRQGSSYNSPLHF; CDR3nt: TGTGCCAGCAGACAGGGGAGCTCCTATAATTCACCCCTCCACTTT
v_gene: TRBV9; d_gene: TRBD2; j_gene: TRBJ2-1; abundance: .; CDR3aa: CASSDTSGGYNEQFF; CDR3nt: TGTGCCAGCAGCGACACTAGCGGGGGGTACAATGAGCAGTTCTTC
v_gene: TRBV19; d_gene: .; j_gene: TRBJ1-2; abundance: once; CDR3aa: CATRQVYGYTF; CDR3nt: TGTGCCACCCGACAGGTCTATGGCTACACCTTC
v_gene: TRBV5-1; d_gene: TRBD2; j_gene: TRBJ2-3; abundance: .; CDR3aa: CASSSGGGSDTQYF; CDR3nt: TGCGCCAGCAGCTCGGGCGGGGGGTCAGATACGCAGTATTTT
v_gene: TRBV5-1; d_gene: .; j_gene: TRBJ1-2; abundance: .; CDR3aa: CASSLLGVGYGYTF; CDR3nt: TGCGCCAGCAGCTTGTTAGGGGTCGGCTATGGCTACACCTTC
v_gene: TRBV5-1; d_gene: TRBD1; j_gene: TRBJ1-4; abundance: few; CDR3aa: CASSGDRGDEKLFF; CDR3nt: TGCGCCAGCAGCGGGGACAGGGGTGATGAAAAACTGTTTTTT
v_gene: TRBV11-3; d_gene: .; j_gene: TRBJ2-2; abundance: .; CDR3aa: CASSGDKAGELFF; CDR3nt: TGTGCCAGCAGCGGGGACAAAGCCGGGGAGCTGTTTTTT
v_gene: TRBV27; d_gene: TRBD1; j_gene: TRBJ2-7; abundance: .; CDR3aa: CASSPRTGGFSYEQYF; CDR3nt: TGTGCCAGCAGCCCCAGGACAGGGGGATTCTCCTACGAGCAGTACTTC
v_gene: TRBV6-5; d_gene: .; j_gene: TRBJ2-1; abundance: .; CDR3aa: CASSYGQMDNEQFF; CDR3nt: TGTGCCAGCAGTTACGGGCAGATGGACAATGAGCAGTTCTTC
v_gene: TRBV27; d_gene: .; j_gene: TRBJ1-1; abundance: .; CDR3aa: CASSLARADTEAFF; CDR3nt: TGTGCCAGCAGTTTAGCCAGGGCGGACACTGAAGCTTTCTTT
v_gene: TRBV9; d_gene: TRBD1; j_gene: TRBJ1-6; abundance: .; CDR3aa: CASSDRQGNSPLHF; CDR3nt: TGTGCCAGCAGCGACCGACAGGGGAATTCACCCCTCCACTTT
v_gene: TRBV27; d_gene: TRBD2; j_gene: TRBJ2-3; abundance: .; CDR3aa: CASTPLGSGGPLLTDTQYF; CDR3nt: TGTGCCAGCACCCCCCTGGGGAGCGGGGGGCCCCTTCTCACAGATACGCAGTATTTT
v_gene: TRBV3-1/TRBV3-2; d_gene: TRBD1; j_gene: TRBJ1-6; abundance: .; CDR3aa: CASSQQGAPNSPLHF; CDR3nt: TGTGCCAGCAGCCAACAGGGGGCCCCCAATTCACCCCTCCACTTT
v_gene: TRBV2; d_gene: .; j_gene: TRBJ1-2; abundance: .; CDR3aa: CASTLTTGSYGYTF; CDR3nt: TGTGCCAGCACCCTCACAACGGGGAGCTATGGCTACACCTTC
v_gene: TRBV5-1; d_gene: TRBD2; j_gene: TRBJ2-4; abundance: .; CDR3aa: CASSFVIGGSGAKNIQYF; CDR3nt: TGCGCCAGCAGCTTTGTGATCGGCGGGAGCGGGGCCAAAAACATTCAGTACTTC
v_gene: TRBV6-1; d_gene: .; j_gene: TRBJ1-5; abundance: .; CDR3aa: CASSEGGARNQPQHF; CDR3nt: TGTGCCAGCAGTGAAGGTGGGGCTCGGAATCAGCCCCAGCATTTT
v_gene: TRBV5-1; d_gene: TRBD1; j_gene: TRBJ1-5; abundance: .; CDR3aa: CASSLEGTGGQPQHF; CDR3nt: TGCGCCAGCAGCTTGGAGGGGACAGGGGGTCAGCCCCAGCATTTT
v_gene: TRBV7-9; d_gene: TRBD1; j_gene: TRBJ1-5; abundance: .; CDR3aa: CASSTGDQPQHF; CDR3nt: TGTGCCAGTTCGACAGGGGATCAGCCCCAGCATTTT
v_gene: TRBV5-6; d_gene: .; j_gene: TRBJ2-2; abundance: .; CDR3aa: CASSSSQWNTGELFF; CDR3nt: TGTGCCAGCAGCTCGTCCCAGTGGAACACCGGGGAGCTGTTTTTT
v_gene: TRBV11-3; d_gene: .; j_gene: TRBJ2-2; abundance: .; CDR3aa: CASSLGTSATGELFF; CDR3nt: TGTGCCAGCAGCTTAGGCACCAGCGCCACCGGGGAGCTGTTTTTT
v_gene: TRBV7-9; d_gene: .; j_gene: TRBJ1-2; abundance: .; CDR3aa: CASSFQQGYDYGYTF; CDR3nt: TGTGCCAGCAGCTTCCAACAGGGATACGACTATGGCTACACCTTC
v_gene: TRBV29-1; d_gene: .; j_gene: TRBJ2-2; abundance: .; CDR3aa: CSVEERATGELFF; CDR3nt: TGCAGCGTTGAAGAGCGGGCCACCGGGGAGCTGTTTTTT
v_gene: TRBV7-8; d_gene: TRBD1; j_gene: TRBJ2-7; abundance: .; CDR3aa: CASSLGAGRTGGEEQYF; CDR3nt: TGTGCCAGCAGCCTAGGGGCTGGGCGGACAGGGGGTGAAGAGCAGTACTTC
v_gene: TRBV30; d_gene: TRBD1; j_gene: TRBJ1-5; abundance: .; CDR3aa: CACSTGVEDQPQHF; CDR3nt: TGTGCCTGCTCGACAGGGGTAGAGGATCAGCCCCAGCATTTT
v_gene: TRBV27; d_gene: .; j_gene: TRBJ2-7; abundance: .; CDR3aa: CASSPRDSNYEQYF; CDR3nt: TGTGCCAGCAGTCCGAGAGACAGTAACTACGAGCAGTACTTC
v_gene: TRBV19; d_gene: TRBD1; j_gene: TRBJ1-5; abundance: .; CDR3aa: CANRTRTGGVGSNQPQHF; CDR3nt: TGTGCCAATAGAACCCGGACAGGGGGCGTGGGTAGCAATCAGCCCCAGCATTTT
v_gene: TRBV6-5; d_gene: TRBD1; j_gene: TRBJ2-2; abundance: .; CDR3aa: CASSRGQANTGELFF; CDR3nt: TGTGCCAGCAGTCGGGGACAGGCGAACACCGGGGAGCTGTTTTTT
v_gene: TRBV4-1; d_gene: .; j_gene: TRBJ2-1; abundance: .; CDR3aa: CASSRPDRWTYNEQFF; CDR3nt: TGCGCCAGCAGCCGACCCGACAGATGGACGTACAATGAGCAGTTCTTC
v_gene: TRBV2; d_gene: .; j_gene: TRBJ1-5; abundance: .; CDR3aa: CASSGEASTPQHF; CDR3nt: TGTGCCAGCAGTGGGGAGGCGTCTACTCCCCAGCATTTT
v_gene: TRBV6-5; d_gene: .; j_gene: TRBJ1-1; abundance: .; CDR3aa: CASTKTRTSVGAFF; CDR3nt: TGTGCCAGCACCAAAACCAGGACATCGGTAGGAGCTTTCTTT
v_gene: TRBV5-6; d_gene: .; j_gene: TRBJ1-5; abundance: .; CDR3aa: CASSLGRGDFYSNQPQHF; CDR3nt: TGTGCCAGCAGCTTGGGCAGGGGAGACTTTTATAGCAATCAGCCCCAGCATTTT
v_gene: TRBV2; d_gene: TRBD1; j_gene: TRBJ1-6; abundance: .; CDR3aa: CARGQGTSPLHF; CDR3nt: TGTGCCAGAGGACAGGGAACTTCACCCCTCCACTTT